The 22 T cell receptor beta chains listed next were all sequenced from one sample in a study of cytomegalovirus exposure and HLA in healthy donors. The data were produced by immunoSEQ multiplex PCR, yet TCRdb's version contains in-frame clones alone and is incomplete. The sample yields about 240,000 clones, 70% to 90% seen once. The source material was PBMCs. Every receptor here comes from a woman aged 30 to 39 in good health and CMV-seropositive.

The chain employs TRBV6-5 and TRBJ2-1; 8 nucleotides line up with TRBD2. V was clipped by 1 base and J by 8 bases; unmatched bases: 10. Looked up from germline, CDR1 is MNHEY and CDR2 is SVGAGI. The CDR3 runs to 16 residues. CDR3: CASSYLAGGRGDEQFF. The DNA for the CDR3 is TGTGCCAGCAGTTACTTGGCGGGAGGCCGGGGGGATGAGCAGTTCTTC.

This rearrangement joins TRBV5-1 to TRBJ2-5, with D perhaps TRBD2 (5 bases). The germline gives CDR1 SGHRS, CDR2 YFSETQ. Trimming cost V 4 bases and J 4 bases, with 17 bases left between them. The CDR3 extends over 15 amino acids. The CDR3 region has the DNA TGCGCCAGCAGCGACGTCGGGGTCGGTTTAGAGACCCAGTACTTC. It specifies CASSDVGVGLETQYF.

The chain recombines TRBV30 with TRBJ2-7; the match to TRBD1 covers 8 bases. The V gene end was trimmed by 7 bases and the J gene end by 3 bases; junction bases not matched to a gene: 5. CDR1 and CDR2 from the germline V gene are GTSNPN and SVGIG (reference sequence). The CDR3 length is 12 residues. The CDR3: CAYSTGVYEQYF. The CDR3 nucleotides are TGTGCCTACTCGACAGGGGTCTACGAGCAGTACTTC.

The rearrangement links TRBV2 to TRBJ1-6, with D possibly TRBD1 on 5 matching bases. With 8 bases removed from V and 7 bases from J, the gap between germline ends came to 18 bases. In germline, CDR1 is SNHLY, CDR2 FYNNEI. The CDR3 has 15 residues. CDR3 sequence (DNA): TGTGCCAGCTCCCAAGAGGGGAGGGGAAATTCACCCCTCCACTTT. Its protein is CASSQEGRGNSPLHF.

The rearrangement links TRBV10-3 to TRBJ2-1; 9 nucleotides line up with TRBD2. The CDR3 loop spans 13 amino acids. Germline assignment: CDR1 ENHRY and CDR2 SYGVKD. Trimming cost V 6 bases and J 8 bases; bases outside gene matches: 5. CDR3 region: CAISSRGGDEQFF. The CDR3 coding sequence is TGTGCCATCAGCTCTCGCGGGGGGGATGAGCAGTTCTTC.

This chain connects TRBV4-1 to TRBJ2-7; 8 bases fit TRBD2. J lost 4 bases, V lost 0 bases, and 11 bases had no gene match. CDR1 and CDR2 (germline): MGHRA, YSYEKL. This CDR3 spans 17 amino acids. CDR3 in amino acids: CASSQDREASGRYEQYF. The CDR3 DNA reads as TGCGCCAGCAGCCAAGATCGGGAGGCTAGCGGGCGGTACGAGCAGTACTTC.

The J gene is TRBJ2-1, the V gene TRBV4-1; possible D gene TRBD2, 6 bases. Per germline, CDR1 MGHRA and CDR2 YSYEKL. This CDR3 region has 18 residues. The ends were cut back, 1 base at V and 3 bases at J, with 19 bases in the middle. CDR3 bases: TGCGCCAGCAGCCAAGTACTAACCCAGGGAGCGGGCTACAATGAGCAGTTCTTC. Its protein product is CASSQVLTQGAGYNEQFF.

About this clone: Other nucleotide sequences from this sample produce the same CDR3. The genes are TRBV6-1 and TRBJ2-2, with 10 bases matching TRBD1. The CDR3 consists of 14 residues. CDR1 is MNHNS and CDR2 is SASEGT in the germline V gene. V shed 5 bases and J 4 bases; nucleotides not matched to a gene: 1. The CDR3 protein is CASSRTGGTGELFF. CDR3 bases: TGTGCCAGCAGTAGGACAGGGGGCACCGGGGAGCTGTTTTTT.

The gene calls are TRBV10-3 and TRBJ1-3; 8 bases are a match to TRBD1. With V trimmed by 5 bases and J by 0 bases, 6 bases remained unmatched. The germline V gene encodes CDR1 ENHRY and CDR2 SYGVKD. The CDR3 sequence is 16 residues long. The CDR3 DNA reads TGTGCCATCAGTCCCTGGACAGGGACCTCTGGAAACACCATATATTTT. Encoded protein: CAISPWTGTSGNTIYF.

The chain employs TRBV7-9 and TRBJ2-7, with 9 nucleotides matching TRBD2. J gave up 6 bases and V 3 bases, and 9 bases lay outside the gene matches. The germline CDR1 and CDR2 sequences are SEHNR and FQNEAQ (reference sequence). The CDR3 has 15 residues. DNA of the CDR3: TGTGCCAGCAGCTTTTGGGGAGCGGGAGGCAGCGAGCAGTACTTC. Translating gives CASSFWGAGGSEQYF.

The CDR3 DNA sequence: TGTGCCAGCAGCTTAGATCTCGGGAGGACGAACACCGGGGAGCTGTTTTTT. Protein: CASSLDLGRTNTGELFF. The V gene is TRBV11-3, the J gene TRBJ2-2; 7 nucleotides line up with TRBD2. Germline loops: CDR1 SGHNT, CDR2 YENEEA. The junction had 4 bases not matched to a gene; V was cut back by 0 bases and J by 0 bases. The CDR3 loop spans 17 amino acids.

V is TRBV5-1 and J is TRBJ2-7; 8 bases map to TRBD2. This CDR3 comprises 14 residues. Unmatched junction bases numbered 8, after V lost 0 bases and J lost 9 bases. Looked up from germline, CDR1 is SGHRS and CDR2 is YFSETQ. As DNA, the CDR3 is TGCGCCAGCAGCTTGGATGGTGCGGGAGGACCGCAGTACTTC. It codes for CASSLDGAGGPQYF.

The chain links TRBV5-1 to TRBJ1-1; no reliable D call. Germline CDR1 is SGHRS and CDR2 is YFSETQ. V lost 2 bases, J lost 0 bases, and 8 bases lay in between. The CDR3 totals 14 residues. This CDR3 reads CASSFSVMNTEAFF. In nucleotides, the CDR3 is TGCGCCAGCAGCTTTTCGGTGATGAACACTGAAGCTTTCTTT.

The chain couples TRBV10-1 to TRBJ1-2; D may be TRBD1 (6 bases). The V and J ends lost 3 bases and 5 bases respectively, with 16 bases between them. The germline gives CDR1 WNHNN, CDR2 SYGVQD (reference sequence). This CDR3 is built from 15 residues. This chain's CDR3 is CASSDSEQGFYGYTF. CDR3 coding DNA: TGCGCCAGCAGTGATTCGGAGCAGGGGTTTTATGGCTACACCTTC.

The rearrangement links TRBV18 to TRBJ2-1; 8 bases line up with TRBD2. J lost 7 bases, V lost 1 base, and 6 bases had no gene match. Germline assignment: CDR1 KGHSH and CDR2 LQKENI. The CDR3 runs to 15 residues. Written as DNA, the CDR3 is TGTGCCAGCTCACCACAGGGACTAGTGGTAAATGAGCAGTTCTTC. It specifies CASSPQGLVVNEQFF.

V is TRBV11-3 and J is TRBJ2-1; no firm D call. Germline lookup yields CDR1 SGHNT and CDR2 YENEEA. This CDR3 comprises 12 residues. V was clipped by 5 bases and J by 7 bases, with 9 bases between them. DNA of the CDR3: TGTGCCAGCAGCCGTTTCCTTAATGAGCAGTTCTTC. Protein: CASSRFLNEQFF. Together with reference TRBV11-3 and TRBJ2-1, the CDR3 gives the full variable domain: EAGVVQSPRYKIIEKKQPVAFWCNPISGHNTLYWYLQNLGQGPELLIRYENEEAVDDSQLPKDRFSAERLKGVDSTLKIQPAELGDSAVYLCASSRFLNEQFFGPGTRLTVL.

CDR3: CARSGASSYEQYF. The DNA for the CDR3 is TGTGCCAGATCAGGTGCAAGCTCCTACGAGCAGTACTTC. The chain joins TRBV2 to TRBJ2-5; D is unresolved. TRBJ2-7 explains the end of the DNA better; the J call may be wrong. Germline values: CDR1 SNHLY, CDR2 FYNNEI. The CDR3 loop spans 13 amino acids.

The chain uses TRBV5-1 and TRBJ2-2; D ambiguous. V lost 0 bases to trimming and J lost 4 bases, with 7 bases between them. The CDR3 consists of 14 residues. Per the germline V gene, CDR1 is SGHRS and CDR2 is YFSETQ. The CDR3 region is CASSLERGTGELFF. The CDR3 DNA reads TGCGCCAGCAGCTTGGAGCGCGGCACCGGGGAGCTGTTTTTT.

This clone was counted a few times. J is TRBJ1-1 and V is TRBV19, with 9 bases fitting TRBD1. The CDR3 extends over 13 amino acids. CDR1 and CDR2 (germline): LNHDA, SQIVND (reference sequence). The trim removed 3 bases at V and 7 bases at J, leaving 3 bases unmatched. CDR3: CASSIRQGGEAFF. The CDR3 nucleotides read TGTGCCAGTAGTATTCGACAGGGGGGTGAAGCTTTCTTT.

The chain couples TRBV18 to TRBJ2-7, with D tentatively TRBD1 (7 bases). The V gene's germline CDR1 is KGHSH and CDR2 LQKENI. Trimming shortened V by 1 base and J by 3 bases, and 13 bases separated the two germline ends. CDR3 length: 15 residues. DNA for the CDR3: TGTGCCAGCTCACCACGACAGGGACTGGACTACGAGCAGTACTTC. Protein: CASSPRQGLDYEQYF.

The chain joins TRBV7-6 to TRBJ2-3; 8 nucleotides align to TRBD1. Germline loops: CDR1 SGHVS, CDR2 FNYEAQ. CDR3 length: 16 residues. Trimming took 1 base from V and 3 from J; bases not matched to a gene: 6. The CDR3, as DNA: TGTGCCAGCAGCTTAGGGACAGGGCAGGCTACAGATACGCAGTATTTT. Amino acids: CASSLGTGQATDTQYF.

This clone was observed a few times. The same CDR3 also results from other DNA sequences found in this sample. The chain combines TRBV28 with TRBJ1-4; the D is unclear. This CDR3 has 11 amino acids. V lost 3 bases and J lost 8, with 4 bases in between. The germline V gene has CDR1 MDHEN and CDR2 SYDVKM. The CDR3 region has the DNA TGTGCCAGCAGTTTTAAAGAAAAACTGTTTTTT. Protein sequence: CASSFKEKLFF.